The clone carrying this T cell receptor beta chain is classed as medium-sized. Its antigen is not identified. The repertoire was sequenced with immunoSEQ multiplex PCR; TCRdb's copy has only in-frame clones and lacks some. The profile shows about 15,000 clones, nearly 55% of them singletons. After about six days with irradiated graft donor PBMCs, CFSE-labeled recipient PBMCs were FACS-sorted. Germline CDR1 is MGHRA and CDR2 is YSYEKL. Deletions cut 0 bases from V and 9 bases from J, with 15 bases between. The CDR3 totals 15 residues. These data belong to a study of Tregs in tolerant kidney transplant recipients. Background on the study: Mixed chimerism was transient after nonmyeloablative marrow transplants from related graft donors. Study-wide points: Some patients' samples used different primers over time, so nucleotide sequences weren't comparable. Findings come from small patient numbers and require larger validation.

The source material was CD4+ T cells from blood cultured with allogeneic cells, sampled before the transplant. This TCR was sampled from a human patient who received a combined kidney and bone marrow transplant. The chain uses TRBV4-1 and TRBJ1-3; D not certain. Here the CDR3 DNA reads TGCGCCAGCAGCCAAGATCGGGGAACAAGAGGCACCATATATTTT. Protein sequence: CASSQDRGTRGTIYF.